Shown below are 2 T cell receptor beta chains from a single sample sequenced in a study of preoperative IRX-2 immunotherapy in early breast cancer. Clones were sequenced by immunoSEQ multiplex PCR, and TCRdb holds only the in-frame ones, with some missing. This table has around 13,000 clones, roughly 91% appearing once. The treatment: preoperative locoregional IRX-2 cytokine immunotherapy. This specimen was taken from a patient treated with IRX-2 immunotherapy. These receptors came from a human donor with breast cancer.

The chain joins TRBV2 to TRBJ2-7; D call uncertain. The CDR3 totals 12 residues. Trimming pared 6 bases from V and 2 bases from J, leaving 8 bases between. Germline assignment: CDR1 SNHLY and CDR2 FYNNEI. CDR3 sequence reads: CASREQPYEQYF. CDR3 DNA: TGTGCCAGCAGGGAACAGCCCTACGAGCAGTACTTC.

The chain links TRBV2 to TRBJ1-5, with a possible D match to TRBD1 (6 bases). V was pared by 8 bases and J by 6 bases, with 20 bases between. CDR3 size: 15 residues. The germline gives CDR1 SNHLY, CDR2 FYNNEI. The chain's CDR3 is CASQRDSTGTQPQHF. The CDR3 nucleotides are TGTGCCAGCCAGCGGGACTCGACAGGCACTCAGCCCCAGCATTTT.